This TCR beta chain was identified in a study of CD8 T cells in ankylosing spondylitis. General study points: A motif in TCR beta, a set of seven to nine highly homologous variants, appeared characteristic of ankylosing spondylitis blood.

J lost 12 bases, V lost 8 bases, and 11 bases had no gene match. There are 13 residues in the CDR3. The germline gives CDR1 SNHLY, CDR2 FYNNEI. This clonotype was recorded a few times. Antigen unknown. TCRdb recomputed calls from the 5' RACE reads with MiXCR, one row per CDR3 protein. The sample includes about 540,000 distinct CDR3 sequences, 10% to 15% of them seen just once. Material: blood, either unsorted or a sorted T cell fraction (not recorded which). The chain recombines TRBV2 with TRBJ1-4, with TRBD1 identical over 8 bases. This receptor was taken from a male donor with ankylosing spondylitis. The CDR3 spells CASGRGQAQELFF. The DNA for the CDR3 is TGTGCCAGCGGGCGGGGACAGGCCCAGGAACTGTTTTTT.